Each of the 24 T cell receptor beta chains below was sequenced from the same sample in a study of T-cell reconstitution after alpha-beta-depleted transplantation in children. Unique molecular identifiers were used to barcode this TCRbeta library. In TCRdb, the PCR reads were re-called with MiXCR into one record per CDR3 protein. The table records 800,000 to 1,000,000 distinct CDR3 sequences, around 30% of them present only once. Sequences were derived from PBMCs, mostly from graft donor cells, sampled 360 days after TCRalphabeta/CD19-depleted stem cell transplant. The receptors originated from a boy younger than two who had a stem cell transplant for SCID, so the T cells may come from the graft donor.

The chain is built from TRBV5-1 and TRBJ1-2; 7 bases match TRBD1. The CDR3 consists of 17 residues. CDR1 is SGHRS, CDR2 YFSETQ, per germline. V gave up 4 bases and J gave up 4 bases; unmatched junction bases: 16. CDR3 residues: CASSPWDSRILTYGYTF. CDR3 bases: TGCGCCAGCAGCCCCTGGGACAGCCGCATACTTACCTATGGCTACACCTTC.

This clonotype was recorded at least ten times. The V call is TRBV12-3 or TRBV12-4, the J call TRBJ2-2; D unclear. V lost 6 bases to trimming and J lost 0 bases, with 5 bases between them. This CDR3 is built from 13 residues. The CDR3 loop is CASSLTNTGELFF. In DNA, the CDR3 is TGTGCCAGCAGCTTAACGAACACCGGGGAGCTGTTTTTT.

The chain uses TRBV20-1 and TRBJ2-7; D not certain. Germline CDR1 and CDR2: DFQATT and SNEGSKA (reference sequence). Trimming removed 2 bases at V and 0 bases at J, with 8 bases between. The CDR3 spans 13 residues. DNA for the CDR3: TGCAGTGCTAGAAAGCACCACTCCTACGAGCAGTACTTC. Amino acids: CSARKHHSYEQYF.

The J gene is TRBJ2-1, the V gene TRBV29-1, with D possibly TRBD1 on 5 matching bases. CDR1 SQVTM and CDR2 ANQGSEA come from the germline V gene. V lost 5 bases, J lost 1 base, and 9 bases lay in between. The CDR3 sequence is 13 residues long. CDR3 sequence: CSVFRASYNEQFF. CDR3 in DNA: TGCAGCGTTTTCAGGGCGTCCTACAATGAGCAGTTCTTC.

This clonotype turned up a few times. CDR3 nucleotide sequence: TGTGCCAGCTCACCCGGAAAGGGGTCTTGGGAAGAGACCCAGTACTTC. Translation gives CASSPGKGSWEETQYF. V and J are TRBV18 and TRBJ2-5; tentatively, D is TRBD1 (5 bases). This CDR3 comprises 16 residues. Germline V gene data show CDR1 as KGHSH and CDR2 as LQKENI. V was trimmed by 3 bases and J by 3 bases, leaving 17 bases between them.

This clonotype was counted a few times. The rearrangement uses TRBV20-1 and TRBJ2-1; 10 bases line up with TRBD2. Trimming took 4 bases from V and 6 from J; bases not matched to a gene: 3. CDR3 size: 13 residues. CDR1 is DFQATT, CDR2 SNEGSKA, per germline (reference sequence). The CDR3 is CSATSGGANEQFF. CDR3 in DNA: TGCAGTGCTACTAGCGGGGGCGCCAATGAGCAGTTCTTC.

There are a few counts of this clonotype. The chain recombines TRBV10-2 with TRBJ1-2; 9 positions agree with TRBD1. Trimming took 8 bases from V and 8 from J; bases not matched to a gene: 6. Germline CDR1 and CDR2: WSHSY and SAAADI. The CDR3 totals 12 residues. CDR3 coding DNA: TGCGCCAGCGGACAGGGGAGGGGGGGCTACACCTTC. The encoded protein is CASGQGRGGYTF.

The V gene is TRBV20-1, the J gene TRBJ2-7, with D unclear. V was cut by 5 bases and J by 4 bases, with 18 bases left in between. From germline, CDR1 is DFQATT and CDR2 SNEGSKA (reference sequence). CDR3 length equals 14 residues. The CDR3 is CSAVAGPLGYEQYF. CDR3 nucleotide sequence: TGCAGTGCTGTCGCCGGGCCCCTGGGGTACGAGCAGTACTTC.

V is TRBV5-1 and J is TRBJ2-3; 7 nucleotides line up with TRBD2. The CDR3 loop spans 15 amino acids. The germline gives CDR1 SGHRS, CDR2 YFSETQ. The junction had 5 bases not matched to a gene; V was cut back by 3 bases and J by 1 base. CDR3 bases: TGCGCCAGCAGCTCCGAGGCGGGGGGCACAGATACGCAGTATTTT. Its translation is CASSSEAGGTDTQYF. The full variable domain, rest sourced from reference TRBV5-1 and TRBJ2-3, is KAGVTQTPRYLIKTRGQQVTLSCSPISGHRSVSWYQQTPGQGLQFLFEYFSETQRNKGNFPGRFSGRQFSNSRSEMNVSTLELGDSALYLCASSSEAGGTDTQYFGPGTRLTVL.

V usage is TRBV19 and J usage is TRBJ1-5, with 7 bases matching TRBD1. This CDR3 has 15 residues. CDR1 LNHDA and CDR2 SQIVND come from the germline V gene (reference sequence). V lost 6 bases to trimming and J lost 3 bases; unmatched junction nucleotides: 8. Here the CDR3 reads CASRPGDSLNQPQHF. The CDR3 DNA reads TGTGCCAGTAGACCAGGGGACAGCCTCAATCAGCCCCAGCATTTT. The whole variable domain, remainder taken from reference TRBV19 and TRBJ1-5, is DGGITQSPKYLFRKEGQNVTLSCEQNLNHDAMYWYRQDPGQGLRLIYYSQIVNDFQKGDIAEGYSVSREKKESFPLTVTSAQKNPTAFYLCASRPGDSLNQPQHFGDGTRLSIL.

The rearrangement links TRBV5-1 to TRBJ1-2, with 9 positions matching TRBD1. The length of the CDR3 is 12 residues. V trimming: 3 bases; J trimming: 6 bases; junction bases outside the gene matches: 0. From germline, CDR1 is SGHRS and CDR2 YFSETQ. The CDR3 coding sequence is TGCGCCAGCAGCTGGGACAGGGATGGCTACACCTTC. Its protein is CASSWDRDGYTF.

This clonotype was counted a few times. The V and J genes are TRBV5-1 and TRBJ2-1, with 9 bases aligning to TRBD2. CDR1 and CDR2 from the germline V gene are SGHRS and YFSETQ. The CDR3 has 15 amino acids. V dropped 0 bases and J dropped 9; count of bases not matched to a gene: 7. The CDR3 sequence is CASSLVAGGQSEQFF. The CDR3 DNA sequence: TGCGCCAGCAGCTTGGTGGCGGGGGGGCAGAGTGAGCAGTTCTTC.

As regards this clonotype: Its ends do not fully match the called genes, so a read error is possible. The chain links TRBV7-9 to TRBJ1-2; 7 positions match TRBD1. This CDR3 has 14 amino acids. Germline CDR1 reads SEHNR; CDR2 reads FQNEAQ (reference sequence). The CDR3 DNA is TGTGCCAGCAGCATAGCGTCAGGGGGCTATGGCTACACCTTC. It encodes CASSIASGGYGYTF.

This CDR3 is CASSLKQEISGANVLTF. The CDR3 DNA is TGTGCCAGCAGCTTAAAACAGGAGATCTCTGGGGCCAACGTCCTGACTTTC. This sequence joins TRBV7-9 and TRBJ2-6; weak D call: TRBD1 (5 bases). Trimming shortened V by 2 bases and J by 0 bases, and 11 bases separated the two germline ends. CDR1 and CDR2 from the germline V gene are SEHNR and FQNEAQ (reference sequence). This CDR3 comprises 17 residues.

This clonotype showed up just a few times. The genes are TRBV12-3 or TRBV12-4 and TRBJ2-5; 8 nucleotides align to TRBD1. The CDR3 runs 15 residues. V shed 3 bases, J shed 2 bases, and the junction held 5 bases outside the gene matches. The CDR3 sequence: CASSLGQAGQETQYF. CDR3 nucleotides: TGTGCCAGCAGTTTGGGACAGGCCGGACAAGAGACCCAGTACTTC.

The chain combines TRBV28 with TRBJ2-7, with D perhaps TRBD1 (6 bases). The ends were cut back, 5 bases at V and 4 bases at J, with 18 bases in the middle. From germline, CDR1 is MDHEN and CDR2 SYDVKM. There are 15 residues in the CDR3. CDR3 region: CASSEPSGTKYEQYF. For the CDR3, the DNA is TGTGCCAGCAGTGAGCCCTCCGGGACAAAGTACGAGCAGTACTTC.

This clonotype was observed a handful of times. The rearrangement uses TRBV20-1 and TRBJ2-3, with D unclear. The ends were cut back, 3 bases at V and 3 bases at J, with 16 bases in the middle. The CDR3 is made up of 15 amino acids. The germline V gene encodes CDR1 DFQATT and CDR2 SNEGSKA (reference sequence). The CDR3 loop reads CSASRLLRPTDTQYF. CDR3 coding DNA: TGCAGTGCTAGTCGCCTTCTACGCCCGACAGATACGCAGTATTTT.

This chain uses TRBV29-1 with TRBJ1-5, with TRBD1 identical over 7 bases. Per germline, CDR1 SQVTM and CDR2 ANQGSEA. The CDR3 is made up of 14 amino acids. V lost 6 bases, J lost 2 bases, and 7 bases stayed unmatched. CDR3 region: CSVATGPRNQPQHF. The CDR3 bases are TGCAGCGTAGCGACAGGGCCCCGCAATCAGCCCCAGCATTTT.

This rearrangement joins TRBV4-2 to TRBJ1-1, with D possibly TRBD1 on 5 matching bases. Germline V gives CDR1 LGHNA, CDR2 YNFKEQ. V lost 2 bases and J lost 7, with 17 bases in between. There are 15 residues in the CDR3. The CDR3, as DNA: TGTGCCAGCAGCCAATGGGATGGGGGGGTAGTTGAAGCTTTCTTT. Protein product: CASSQWDGGVVEAFF.

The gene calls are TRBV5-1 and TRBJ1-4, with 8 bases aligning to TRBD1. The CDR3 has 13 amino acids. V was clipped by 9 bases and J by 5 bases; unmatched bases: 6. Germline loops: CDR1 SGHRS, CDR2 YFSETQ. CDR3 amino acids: CATGQGPNEKLFF. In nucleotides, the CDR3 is TGCGCCACCGGACAGGGCCCCAATGAAAAACTGTTTTTT.

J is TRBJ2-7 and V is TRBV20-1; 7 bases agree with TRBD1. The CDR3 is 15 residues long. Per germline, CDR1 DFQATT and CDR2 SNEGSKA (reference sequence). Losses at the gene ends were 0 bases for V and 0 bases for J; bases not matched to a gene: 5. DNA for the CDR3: TGCAGTGCTAGAGATCTGACAGGGAGCTCCTACGAGCAGTACTTC. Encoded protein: CSARDLTGSSYEQYF.

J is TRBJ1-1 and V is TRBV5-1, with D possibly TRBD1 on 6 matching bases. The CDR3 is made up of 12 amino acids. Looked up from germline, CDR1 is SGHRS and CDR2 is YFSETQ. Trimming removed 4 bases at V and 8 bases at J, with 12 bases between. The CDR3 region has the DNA TGCGCCAGCAGCCCCAACAGGGAAGAAGCTTTCTTT. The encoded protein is CASSPNREEAFF.

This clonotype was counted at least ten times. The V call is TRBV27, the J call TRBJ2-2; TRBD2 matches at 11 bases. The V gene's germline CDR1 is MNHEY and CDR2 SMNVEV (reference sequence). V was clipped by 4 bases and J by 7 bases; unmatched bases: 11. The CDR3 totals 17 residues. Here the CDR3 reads CASSSSPSGGLVGELFF. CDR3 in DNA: TGTGCCAGCAGTTCCTCTCCTAGCGGGGGGCTTGTCGGGGAGCTGTTTTTT.

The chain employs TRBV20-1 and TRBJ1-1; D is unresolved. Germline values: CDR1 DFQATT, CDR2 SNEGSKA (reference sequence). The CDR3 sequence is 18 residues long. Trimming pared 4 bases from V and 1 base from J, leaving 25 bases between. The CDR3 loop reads CSAIPVTRSHPQNTEAFF. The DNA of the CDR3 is TGCAGTGCTATCCCGGTTACACGGAGCCATCCACAGAACACTGAAGCTTTCTTT.